The following is a TCR beta chain sequence with its context. In the authors' methods: Estimates of nucleated cell counts were drawn from the amplification of reference gene primers. Clones were read by immunoSEQ multiplex PCR, and TCRdb kept only the in-frame ones, dropping some. The V and J calls and the clone size are those of that table, but D and trimming were determined from the DNA. Among a few hundred thousand clones listed, 85% to 90% were seen once. Cohorts were assigned according to the clinical history that participants reported. This specimen comes from a study of blood T cell repertoires in COVID-19. Study-wide background: T cells, B-cell-depleted T cells, or PBMCs provided the cDNA or gDNA that served as material.

The germline V gene has CDR1 ENHRY and CDR2 SYGVKD. The CDR3 is 15 residues long. V gave up 6 bases and J gave up 2 bases; unmatched junction bases: 6. This receptor was taken from a woman in her sixties or seventies who had recovered from COVID-19. Sequencing was performed on PBMCs or T cells enriched from blood (not recorded which). The gene calls are TRBV10-3 and TRBJ2-7, with TRBD2 matching 11 bases. CDR3 nucleotide sequence: TGTGCCATCAGCCTGGGACTAGCGGAAACCTACGAGCAGTACTTC. Translating it yields CAISLGLAETYEQYF.